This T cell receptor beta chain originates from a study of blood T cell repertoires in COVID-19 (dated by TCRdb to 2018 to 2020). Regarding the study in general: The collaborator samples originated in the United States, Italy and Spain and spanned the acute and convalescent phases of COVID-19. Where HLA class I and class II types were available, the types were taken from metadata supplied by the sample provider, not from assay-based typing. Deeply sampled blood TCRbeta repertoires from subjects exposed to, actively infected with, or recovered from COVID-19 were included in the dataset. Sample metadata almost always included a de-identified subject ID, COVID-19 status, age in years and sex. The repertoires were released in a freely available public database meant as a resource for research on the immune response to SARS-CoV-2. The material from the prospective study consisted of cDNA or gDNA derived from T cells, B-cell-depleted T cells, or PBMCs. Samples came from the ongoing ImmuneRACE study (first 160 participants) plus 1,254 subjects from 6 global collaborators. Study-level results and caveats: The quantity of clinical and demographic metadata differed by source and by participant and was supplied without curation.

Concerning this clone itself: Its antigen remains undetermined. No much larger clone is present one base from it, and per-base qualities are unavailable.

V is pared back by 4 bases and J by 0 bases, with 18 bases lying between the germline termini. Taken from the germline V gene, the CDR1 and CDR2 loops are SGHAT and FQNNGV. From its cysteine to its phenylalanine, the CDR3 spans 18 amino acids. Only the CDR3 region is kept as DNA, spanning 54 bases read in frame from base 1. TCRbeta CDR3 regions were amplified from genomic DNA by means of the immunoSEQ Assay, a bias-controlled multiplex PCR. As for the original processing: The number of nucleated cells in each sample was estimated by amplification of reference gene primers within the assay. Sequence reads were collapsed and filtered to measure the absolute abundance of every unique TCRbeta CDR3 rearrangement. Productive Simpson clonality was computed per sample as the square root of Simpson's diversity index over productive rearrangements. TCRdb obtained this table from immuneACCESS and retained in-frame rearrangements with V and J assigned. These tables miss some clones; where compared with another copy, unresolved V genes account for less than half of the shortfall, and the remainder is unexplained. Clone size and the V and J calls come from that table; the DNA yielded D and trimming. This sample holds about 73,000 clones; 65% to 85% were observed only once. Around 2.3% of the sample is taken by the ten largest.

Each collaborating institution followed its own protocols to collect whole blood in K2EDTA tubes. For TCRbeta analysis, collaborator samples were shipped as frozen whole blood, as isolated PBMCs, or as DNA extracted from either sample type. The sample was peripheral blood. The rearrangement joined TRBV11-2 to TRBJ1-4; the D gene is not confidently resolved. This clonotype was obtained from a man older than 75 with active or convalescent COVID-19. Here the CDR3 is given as CASSSAVVAEATNEKLFF. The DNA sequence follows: TGTGCCAGCAGCTCAGCGGTTGTTGCGGAGGCAACTAATGAAAAACTGTTTTTT.